These T cell receptor beta chains were read from a single sample in a study of blood T cell repertoires in COVID-19. The repertoire was sequenced with immunoSEQ multiplex PCR; TCRdb's copy has only in-frame clones and lacks some. The sample includes 150,000 or so clones, 75% to 90% of them seen just once. Sequencing was done on a sample of peripheral blood. The source of these receptors is a woman in her thirties or forties with acute or convalescent COVID-19. Both conserved end residues are part of each CDR3. D genes are given only for firm matches. Clone size, where shown, is once, few, many, or a class for clones that have expanded.

v_gene	j_gene	d_gene	abundance	CDR3aa	CDR3nt
TRBV11-2	TRBJ2-7	TRBD1	-	CASSNRGAYEQYF	TGTGCCAGCAGTAACAGGGGGGCCTACGAGCAGTACTTC
TRBV30	TRBJ2-5	-	-	CAWSVGRRYQETQYF	TGTGCCTGGAGTGTCGGGCGGAGGTACCAAGAGACCCAGTACTTC
TRBV9	TRBJ2-5	-	-	CASSVDIQETQYF	TGTGCCAGCAGCGTAGATATTCAAGAGACCCAGTACTTC
TRBV7-6	TRBJ2-1	TRBD2	-	CASSLLFSGLRGGRNEQFF	TGTGCCAGCAGCTTATTATTCTCTGGTCTGCGGGGGGGTCGAAATGAGCAGTTCTTC
TRBV15	TRBJ2-3	TRBD2	-	CATSQKRDKAYTSTDTQYF	TGTGCCACCAGCCAAAAGCGGGATAAGGCTTATACTAGCACAGATACGCAGTATTTT
TRBV7-2	TRBJ2-1	-	-	CASSLHNEQFF	TGTGCCAGCAGCCTCCACAATGAGCAGTTCTTC
TRBV6-5	TRBJ1-1	TRBD1	-	CASKGQGGLAEAFF	TGTGCCAGCAAGGGACAGGGGGGACTTGCTGAAGCTTTCTTT
TRBV29-1	TRBJ1-5	TRBD1	-	CSAIQGKEQPQHF	TGCAGCGCCATACAGGGGAAGGAACAGCCCCAGCATTTT
TRBV28	TRBJ2-2	TRBD1	-	CASSLSAGGNTGELFF	TGTGCCAGCAGTTTATCAGCAGGGGGGAACACCGGGGAGCTGTTTTTT
TRBV27	TRBJ2-7	TRBD2	-	CASSPFLSGRGRPQYF	TGTGCCAGCAGTCCATTCCTTAGCGGGAGAGGAAGACCGCAGTACTTC
TRBV18	TRBJ2-3	TRBD2	-	CASSAGLAGVDTQYF	TGTGCCAGCTCAGCTGGACTAGCGGGAGTAGATACGCAGTATTTT
TRBV5-1	TRBJ2-1	-	once	CASSLMSDNEQFF	TGCGCCAGCAGCTTAATGTCTGACAATGAGCAGTTCTTC
TRBV19	TRBJ1-2	TRBD1	-	CASRQGLSGYTF	TGTGCCAGTAGACAGGGGTTGAGTGGCTACACCTTC
TRBV11-2	TRBJ2-7	-	-	CASSLEYRVHEQYF	TGTGCCAGCAGCTTAGAGTACAGGGTCCACGAGCAGTACTTC
TRBV5-6	TRBJ2-7	TRBD2	-	CASSFGLDYEQYF	TGTGCCAGCAGCTTCGGACTAGACTACGAGCAGTACTTC
TRBV11-2	TRBJ1-2	-	-	CASSLGAGIFYGYTF	TGTGCCAGCAGCTTAGGGGCAGGGATATTTTATGGCTACACCTTC
TRBV30	TRBJ2-7	TRBD2	-	CAWSYSSGSSTYEQYF	TGTGCCTGGAGTTATTCAAGCGGGAGTTCTACCTACGAGCAGTACTTC
TRBV7-3	TRBJ2-5	TRBD2	-	CASSPKLAEQETQYF	TGTGCCAGCAGCCCCAAACTAGCGGAACAAGAGACCCAGTACTTC
TRBV9	TRBJ2-1	TRBD2	-	CASTLAGWGEQFF	TGTGCCAGCACTCTAGCGGGATGGGGTGAGCAGTTCTTC
TRBV19	TRBJ2-1	-	-	CASSIGTYNEQFF	TGTGCCAGTAGTATAGGGACTTACAATGAGCAGTTCTTC
TRBV13	TRBJ2-6	-	-	CASSSLYGRGRSGANVLTF	TGTGCCAGCAGCTCACTATATGGCAGGGGCCGCTCTGGGGCCAACGTCCTGACTTTC
TRBV21-1	TRBJ2-6	-	-	CASSSGQGKSSGANVLTF	TGTGCCAGCAGCTCTGGACAGGGGAAGTCATCTGGGGCCAACGTCCTGACTTTC
TRBV7-2	TRBJ2-3	TRBD2	-	CASSASGTSGTPDTQYF	TGTGCCAGCAGCGCGTCCGGGACTAGCGGGACCCCAGATACGCAGTATTTT
TRBV28	TRBJ2-3	TRBD2	-	CASSTTSGSTDTQYF	TGTGCCAGCAGTACTACTAGCGGGAGTACAGATACGCAGTATTTT
TRBV6-5	TRBJ1-2	TRBD1	few	CASSNGQGGYGYTF	TGTGCCAGCAGTAACGGACAGGGAGGCTATGGCTACACCTTC
TRBV28	TRBJ1-3	-	-	CASSLIGGFAQGSGNTIYF	TGTGCCAGCAGCCTTATTGGAGGTTTTGCACAGGGCTCTGGAAACACCATATATTTT
TRBV24-1	TRBJ1-6	-	-	CATSDIRRREKRHSPLHF	TGTGCCACCAGTGATATCCGACGGAGGGAAAAACGCCATTCACCCCTCCACTTT
TRBV12-3/TRBV12-4	TRBJ2-2	TRBD1	-	CASRGQATGELFF	TGTGCCAGCAGGGGACAGGCAACCGGGGAGCTGTTTTTT
TRBV4-2	TRBJ1-4	TRBD1	once	CASSQELTGNEKLFF	TGTGCCAGCAGCCAAGAACTGACAGGGAATGAAAAACTGTTTTTT
TRBV9	TRBJ2-6	-	-	CASSFSTGFGANVLTF	TGTGCCAGCAGCTTCTCTACAGGGTTTGGGGCCAACGTCCTGACTTTC
TRBV5-1	TRBJ2-3	TRBD1	-	CASSLVLGTGGSTDTQYF	TGCGCCAGCAGCTTGGTTCTCGGGACAGGGGGTAGCACAGATACGCAGTATTTT
TRBV6-4	TRBJ2-1	-	-	CATKGEARSSEQFF	TGTGCCACCAAGGGGGAAGCCCGGAGTAGTGAGCAGTTCTTC
TRBV18	TRBJ2-7	TRBD1	-	CASSPTQGAGEQYF	TGTGCCAGCTCACCTACACAGGGGGCTGGTGAGCAGTACTTC
TRBV7-6	TRBJ1-6	-	-	CASSLASRDNSPLHF	TGTGCCAGCAGCTTAGCCTCCCGGGATAATTCACCCCTCCACTTT
TRBV10-2	TRBJ1-1	-	-	CATGTANTEAFF	TGCGCCACCGGGACTGCGAACACTGAAGCTTTCTTT
TRBV4-1	TRBJ2-2	-	few	CASSQEGPGTGELFF	TGCGCCAGCAGCCAAGAGGGTCCGGGGACCGGGGAGCTGTTTTTT
TRBV3-1/TRBV3-2	TRBJ2-5	TRBD1	-	CASSQDQGQRETQYF	TGTGCCAGCAGCCAAGACCAGGGACAGAGGGAGACCCAGTACTTC
TRBV28	TRBJ1-1	TRBD1	-	CASSLDQDRGYTEAFF	TGTGCCAGCAGTTTAGACCAGGACAGGGGGTACACTGAAGCTTTCTTT
TRBV5-1	TRBJ2-5	TRBD2	-	CASSHGTSGTQETQYF	TGCGCCAGCAGCCATGGGACTAGCGGGACACAAGAGACCCAGTACTTC
TRBV5-1	TRBJ2-3	TRBD1	-	CASNPGPGQGADTQYF	TGCGCCAGCAACCCCGGACCGGGACAGGGTGCAGATACGCAGTATTTT
TRBV5-1	TRBJ2-4	-	-	CASSRGGVQLTAKNIQYF	TGCGCCAGCAGCCGGGGTGGGGTACAGCTGACAGCCAAAAACATTCAGTACTTC
TRBV7-8	TRBJ2-5	TRBD2	-	CASSLAWASGGQETQYF	TGTGCCAGCAGCTTAGCGTGGGCTAGCGGGGGACAAGAGACCCAGTACTTC
TRBV2	TRBJ2-7	-	-	CASSVFYEQYF	TGTGCCAGCAGTGTATTCTACGAGCAGTACTTC
TRBV7-9	TRBJ2-7	-	few	CASSQEVGGGEQYF	TGTGCCAGCAGCCAAGAGGTGGGTGGCGGCGAGCAGTACTTC
TRBV5-1	TRBJ2-1	TRBD1	-	CASRFGQENNEQFF	TGCGCCAGCAGATTCGGACAGGAAAACAATGAGCAGTTCTTC
TRBV7-2	TRBJ2-1	TRBD1	-	CASSLRTGGGFF	TGTGCCAGCAGCTTACGTACAGGGGGCGGATTCTTC
TRBV7-2	TRBJ1-6	TRBD1	few	CASSLVGTGGSPLHF	TGTGCCAGCAGCTTAGTTGGGACAGGGGGATCACCCCTCCACTTT
TRBV27	TRBJ1-6	TRBD1	-	CASSLRMTGTETYNSPLHF	TGTGCCAGCAGTTTACGCATGACAGGGACCGAAACCTATAATTCACCCCTCCACTTT
TRBV2	TRBJ1-5	TRBD1	-	CASLSGTGLNQPQHF	TGTGCCAGCCTCTCCGGGACAGGCCTCAATCAGCCCCAGCATTTT
TRBV7-3	TRBJ1-1	-	-	CASSKGGQYEAFF	TGTGCCAGCAGCAAAGGTGGACAGTACGAAGCTTTCTTT
TRBV20-1	TRBJ1-6	TRBD1	-	CSASTTGGLSYNSPLHF	TGCAGTGCTAGTACCACAGGGGGCCTCTCCTATAATTCACCCCTCCACTTT